The T cell receptor beta chain under discussion was sequenced for a study of blood T cell repertoires in COVID-19. Study-level background: Both acute and convalescent COVID-19 samples were obtained from the United States, Italy and Spain. T cells, B-cell-depleted T cells, or PBMCs supplied cDNA or gDNA.

Per the original methods: Estimated nucleated cell counts came from reference gene primer amplification. Clones were read by immunoSEQ multiplex PCR, and TCRdb kept only the in-frame ones, dropping some. That table furnishes V, J and clone size, whereas the DNA furnished D and trimming. The sample lists about 90,000 clones, over 75% occurring once. The CDR3 length is 14 residues. Germline assignment: CDR1 SNHLY and CDR2 FYNNEI. Trimming shortened V by 7 bases and J by 4 bases, and 16 bases separated the two germline ends. This sequence was found in a man aged 70-80 years with acute or convalescent COVID-19. V gene TRBV2 combines with J gene TRBJ1-1; D may be TRBD1 (5 bases). Material for sequencing was peripheral blood. The CDR3 DNA follows: TGTGCCAGCACCGCGGAGCGGGGGGTCACTGAAGCTTTCTTT. Amino acid sequence: CASTAERGVTEAFF.